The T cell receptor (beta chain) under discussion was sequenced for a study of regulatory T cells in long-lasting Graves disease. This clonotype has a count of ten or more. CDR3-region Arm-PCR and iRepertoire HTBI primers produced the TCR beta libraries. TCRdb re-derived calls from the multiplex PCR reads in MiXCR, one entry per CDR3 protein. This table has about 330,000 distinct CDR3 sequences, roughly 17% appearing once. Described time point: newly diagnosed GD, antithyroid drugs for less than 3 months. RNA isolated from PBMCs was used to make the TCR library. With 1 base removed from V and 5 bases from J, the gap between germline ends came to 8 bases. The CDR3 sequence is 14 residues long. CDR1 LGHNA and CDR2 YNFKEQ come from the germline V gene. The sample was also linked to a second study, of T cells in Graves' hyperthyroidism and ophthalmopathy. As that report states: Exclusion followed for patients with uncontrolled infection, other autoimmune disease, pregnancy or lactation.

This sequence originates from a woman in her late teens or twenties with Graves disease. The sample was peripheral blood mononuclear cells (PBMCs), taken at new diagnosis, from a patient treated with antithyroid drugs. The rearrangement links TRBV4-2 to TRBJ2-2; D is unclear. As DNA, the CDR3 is TGTGCCAGCAGCCAAGCTGGTGTAACCGGGGAGCTGTTTTTT. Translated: CASSQAGVTGELFF.